These 18 T cell receptor beta chains came from one sample sequenced in a study of breast tumors, draining lymph nodes, adjacent tissues. From the multiplex PCR reads, TCRdb called clonotypes with MiXCR, one entry per CDR3 protein. In the table there are about 230,000 distinct CDR3 sequences, 32% of which are singletons. Samples came from axillary lymph nodes draining the breast cancer. Sequencing used axillary lymph node tissue. These receptor sequences come from a female donor with breast cancer. Some clones in this sample may be carry-over from other donors' samples.

This clonotype was counted between two and nine times. The CDR3 DNA reads as TGCAGTGCTAGGGCCCCCCCGGGGGGGGAAAACATTCAGTACTTC. Encoded protein: CSARAPPGGENIQYF. The chain uses TRBV20-1 and TRBJ2-4; 8 nucleotides align to TRBD2. CDR3 size: 15 residues. V trimming: 3 bases; J trimming: 5 bases; junction bases outside the gene matches: 9. Germline V lookup: CDR1 DFQATT, CDR2 SNEGSKA (reference sequence).

This clonotype has at least ten counts. The junction differs from germline at one of its ends, possibly a read error. This sequence joins TRBV15 and TRBJ2-5; D perhaps matches TRBD2 (5 bases). Germline loops: CDR1 LNHNV, CDR2 YYDKDF (reference sequence). CDR3 size: 14 residues. The CDR3 protein is CAASRGGTGETQYF. CDR3 nucleotide sequence: TGTGCCGCCAGCAGAGGAGGTACGGGGGAGACCCAGTACTTC.

Points on this clonotype: This may be a read error: a much more frequent sequence differs by one nucleotide. This chain joins TRBV11-1 and TRBJ2-7; 9 nucleotides line up with TRBD2. The CDR3 runs to 18 residues. CDR1 is SGHAT, CDR2 FQDESV, per germline (reference sequence). The ends lost 1 base at V and 2 bases at J; junction bases unmatched: 12. The DNA for the CDR3 is TGTGCCAGCAGCTTAGGATTTGTGGCGACTAGCGGCCCCTACGAGCAGTACTTC. This sequence encodes CASSLGFVATSGPYEQYF.

This clonotype showed up many times. V usage is TRBV29-1 and J usage is TRBJ2-6; possible D gene TRBD1, 6 bases. The V end was cut by 4 bases, the J end by 0 bases, with 37 bases between. Looked up from germline, CDR1 is SQVTM and CDR2 is ANQGSEA. The CDR3 extends over 24 amino acids. The CDR3 DNA sequence: TGCAGCGTTGTCGATGGTTCCAACGCACCCCCCTCAGGGGATCCGGACTCTGGGGCCAACGTCCTGACTTTC. Translated: CSVVDGSNAPPSGDPDSGANVLTF.

At least ten counts were recorded for this clonotype. The chain joins TRBV12-3 or TRBV12-4 to TRBJ2-1, with D perhaps matching TRBD2 (6 bases). The CDR3 sequence is 15 residues long. With 3 bases removed from V and 4 bases from J, the gap between germline ends came to 13 bases. This chain's CDR3 is CASSFSGTQYNEQFF. The CDR3 DNA sequence: TGTGCCAGCAGTTTCTCCGGGACTCAGTACAATGAGCAGTTCTTC.

This clonotype was observed a handful of times. The chain couples TRBV18 to TRBJ2-1, with 9 positions matching TRBD1. With 3 bases clipped from V and 7 bases from J, the junction kept 10 bases outside the gene matches. From germline, CDR1 is KGHSH and CDR2 LQKENI. CDR3 size: 16 residues. The CDR3, as DNA: TGTGCCAGCTCACCTATACAGGGGGCCTCGGGGAATGAGCAGTTCTTC. This translates into CASSPIQGASGNEQFF. Variable domain in full (rest from reference TRBV18 and TRBJ2-1): NAGVMQNPRHLVRRRGQEARLRCSPMKGHSHVYWYRQLPEEGLKFMVYLQKENIIDESGMPKERFSAEFPKEGPSILRIQQVVRGDSAAYFCASSPIQGASGNEQFFGPGTRLTVL.

This clonotype was detected many times. The chain recombines TRBV28 with TRBJ1-2; D might be TRBD1 (6 bases). V was trimmed by 3 bases and J by 4 bases, leaving 12 bases between them. There are 14 residues in the CDR3. Germline loops: CDR1 MDHEN, CDR2 SYDVKM. The CDR3, as DNA: TGTGCCAGCAGTTTCCCGACGGACAGCTATGGCTACACCTTC. This translates into CASSFPTDSYGYTF.

As for this clonotype: At one end the junction does not follow the germline gene, possibly because of a read error. The rearrangement joins TRBV6-2 or TRBV6-3 to TRBJ2-2; 14 bases agree with TRBD2. The CDR3 is made up of 15 amino acids. Germline V CDR1 and CDR2: MNHEY, SVGEGT. CDR3 loop: CASAPGLAGAGEPFF. CDR3 sequence (DNA): TGTGCCAGCGCCCCGGGACTAGCGGGAGCAGGGGAGCCGTTTTTT.

This clonotype was recorded many times. The genes are TRBV2 and TRBJ2-1; 8 nucleotides agree with TRBD2. Per the germline V gene, CDR1 is SNHLY and CDR2 is FYNNEI. V dropped 8 bases and J dropped 3; count of bases not matched to a gene: 6. This CDR3 contains 14 residues. The CDR3 sequence: CASPQGLGYNEQFF. The CDR3 DNA is TGTGCCAGCCCCCAGGGACTAGGCTACAATGAGCAGTTCTTC.

As concerns this clonotype: Lacking the conserved final phenylalanine or tryptophan, this CDR3 likely reflects a read error. The DNA is left out, because the CDR3 cannot be placed on it with certainty; the CDR3 is given as TCRdb lists it. The chain links TRBV24-1 to TRBJ1-2. Including both end residues, the CDR3 is 12 amino acids long. Germline V CDR1 and CDR2: KGHDR, SFDVKD. The CDR3 region is CATSDRGGEHTL.

The V call is TRBV5-4, the J call TRBJ1-6; D gene ambiguous. The CDR3 runs to 17 residues. V gave up 2 bases and J gave up 8 bases, with 20 bases separating them. Germline loops: CDR1 SGHNT, CDR2 YYREEE (reference sequence). The CDR3 region is CASSFNLSGEPYSPLHF. In DNA, the CDR3 is TGTGCCAGCAGCTTTAATTTATCGGGAGAGCCCTATTCACCCCTCCACTTT. Full variable domain (remainder filled in from reference TRBV5-4 and TRBJ1-6): ETGVTQSPTHLIKTRGQQVTLRCSSQSGHNTVSWYQQALGQGPQFIFQYYREEENGRGNFPPRFSGLQFPNYSSELNVNALELDDSALYLCASSFNLSGEPYSPLHFGNGTRLTVT.

This clonotype was detected many times. The chain combines TRBV14 with TRBJ2-7; D is undetermined. Germline CDR1 reads SGHDN; CDR2 reads FVKESK. The germline V and J ends were trimmed by 2 bases and 5 bases, with 16 bases remaining between them. The CDR3 is 15 amino acids. CDR3 coding DNA: TGTGCCAGCAGCCAATCGTGGGGTTTGGGCAACGAGCAGTACTTC. The encoded protein is CASSQSWGLGNEQYF.

The J gene is TRBJ2-1, the V gene TRBV19; 15 bases are a match to TRBD2. V lost 4 bases, J lost 7 bases, and 5 bases stayed unmatched. The germline V gene encodes CDR1 LNHDA and CDR2 SQIVND (reference sequence). The CDR3 runs 16 residues. The CDR3 spells CASSRGLAGGPNEQFF. CDR3 nucleotides: TGTGCCAGTAGTAGAGGACTAGCGGGAGGGCCGAATGAGCAGTTCTTC.

Concerning this clonotype: A much larger clone lies a single base off, so this may be a read error. J is TRBJ2-2 and V is TRBV7-9; 14 bases line up with TRBD2. The length of the CDR3 is 18 residues. The germline gives CDR1 SEHNR, CDR2 FQNEAQ (reference sequence). The V gene end was trimmed by 5 bases and the J gene end by 5 bases; junction bases not matched to a gene: 10. The CDR3: CASSPQGLAGAGTGELFF. The CDR3 DNA is TGTGCCAGCAGCCCGCAGGGACTAGCGGGAGCGGGTACCGGGGAGCTGTTTTTT. Supplemented by reference TRBV7-9 and TRBJ2-2, the full variable domain reads DTGVSQNPRHKITKRGQNVTFRCDPISEHNRLYWYRQTLGQGPEFLTYFQNEAQLEKSRLLSDRFSAERPKGSFSTLEIQRTEQGDSAMYLCASSPQGLAGAGTGELFFGEGSRLTVL.

This sequence joins TRBV12-3 or TRBV12-4 and TRBJ2-7, with D tentatively TRBD1 or TRBD2 (5 bases each). This CDR3 has 14 residues. Trimming left V 3 bases short and J 6 bases short, with 15 bases between. CDR3 protein: CASSFARTGAEQYF. The CDR3 DNA reads TGTGCCAGCAGTTTCGCGCGTACCGGGGCCGAGCAGTACTTC.

Ten or more counts support this clonotype. V gene TRBV6-5 combines with J gene TRBJ2-7, with 8 bases fitting TRBD1. The junction had 6 bases not matched to a gene; V was cut back by 2 bases and J by 6 bases. The length of the CDR3 is 14 residues. The germline CDR1 and CDR2 sequences are MNHEY and SVGAGI. Here the CDR3 reads CASSYGQGAAEQYF. The DNA for the CDR3 is TGTGCCAGCAGTTACGGGCAGGGGGCGGCCGAGCAGTACTTC.

The V call is TRBV7-9, the J call TRBJ1-5; unclear D gene. V was trimmed by 8 bases and J by 15 bases, leaving 23 bases between them. Germline V CDR1 and CDR2: SEHNR, FQNEAQ (reference sequence). The CDR3 contains 13 residues. This CDR3 reads CASGRFWTPHPHF. CDR3 coding DNA: TGTGCCAGCGGCCGGTTCTGGACTCCCCATCCGCATTTT.

The chain recombines TRBV20-1 with TRBJ1-5; D is undetermined. Germline CDR1 DFQATT, CDR2 SNEGSKA (reference sequence). V was cut by 4 bases and J by 0 bases, with 4 bases left in between. There are 12 residues in the CDR3. This chain's CDR3 is CSATHSNQPQHF. CDR3 DNA sequence: TGCAGTGCTACCCATAGCAATCAGCCCCAGCATTTT.